This is a list of T cell receptor beta chains from one sample in a study of T cell changes during pregnancy in multiple sclerosis. The data were produced by immunoSEQ multiplex PCR, yet TCRdb's version contains in-frame clones alone and is incomplete. Here the sample spans about 80,000 clones, more than 85% being singletons. The sample was peripheral blood, taken after pregnancy. These receptors all come from a female donor in good health, enrolled as a control in a pregnancy study. Each CDR3 is given with its conserved first and last residue. The D gene is left open where the match is weak. Clone sizes are given selectively: once, few, many, or a class where the clone is expanded.

J | D | V | size | CDR3 | DNA
TRBJ2-7 | NA | TRBV2 | NA | CASRRSGLSYEQYF | TGTGCCAGCAGAAGATCGGGACTCTCCTACGAGCAGTACTTC
TRBJ2-2 | TRBD1 | TRBV30 | NA | CAWSAYRGTGELFF | TGTGCCTGGAGTGCGTACAGGGGGACCGGGGAGCTGTTTTTT
TRBJ2-1 | NA | TRBV12-2 | NA | CASRLFSVQNGGRANSSYNEQFF | TGTGCAAGTCGCTTATTCAGTGTTCAAAATGGCGGGAGGGCCAATAGCTCCTACAATGAGCAGTTCTTC
TRBJ1-2 | TRBD1 | TRBV6-5 | NA | CASRVGTARGYTF | TGTGCCAGCAGAGTCGGGACAGCCCGGGGCTACACCTTC
TRBJ2-7 | NA | TRBV29-1 | once | CSVEDQGRLHEQYF | TGCAGCGTTGAAGATCAGGGTCGGCTCCACGAGCAGTACTTC
TRBJ2-7 | TRBD2 | TRBV5-6 | once | CASSRSGAGFEQYF | TGTGCCAGCAGCCGGAGCGGGGCGGGGTTCGAGCAGTACTTC
TRBJ2-5 | NA | TRBV7-3 | once | CASSLSGETQYF | TGTGCCAGCAGCTTATCGGGAGAGACCCAGTACTTC
TRBJ2-7 | TRBD1 | TRBV5-1 | NA | CASSPTGGAGEQYF | TGCGCCAGCAGCCCTACAGGGGGCGCAGGGGAGCAGTACTTC
TRBJ2-7 | NA | TRBV28 | NA | CAVTARVDYEQYF | TGTGCCGTAACGGCCAGGGTCGACTACGAGCAGTACTTC
TRBJ2-2 | TRBD1 | TRBV6-1 | once | CAIPGTGQATGELFF | TGTGCCATCCCGGGGACGGGACAGGCCACCGGGGAGCTGTTTTTT
TRBJ1-5 | NA | TRBV28 | NA | CASSLASGERGQPQHF | TGTGCCAGCAGTTTAGCCTCAGGGGAACGAGGGCAGCCCCAGCATTTT
TRBJ2-7 | NA | TRBV7-9 | once | CASSLPRDSYEQYF | TGTGCCAGCAGCTTACCCAGGGACTCCTACGAGCAGTACTTC
TRBJ2-7 | TRBD1 | TRBV2 | NA | CASSGWDRGSYEQYF | TGTGCCAGCAGTGGATGGGACAGGGGTTCCTACGAGCAGTACTTC
TRBJ2-3 | TRBD1 | TRBV28 | NA | CASREQGAGTDTQYF | TGTGCCAGCAGGGAACAGGGGGCCGGCACAGATACGCAGTATTTT
TRBJ2-2 | TRBD1 | TRBV4-2 | NA | CASLDRARANTGELFF | TGTGCCAGCCTCGACAGGGCACGAGCAAACACCGGGGAGCTGTTTTTT
TRBJ2-3 | TRBD2 | TRBV15 | NA | CATSGRLAGHTDTQYF | TGTGCCACCAGCGGGAGACTAGCGGGGCACACAGATACGCAGTATTTT
TRBJ2-1 | TRBD1 | TRBV4-1 | once | CASSRGTGDNEQFF | TGCGCCAGCAGCCGGGGGACAGGGGACAATGAGCAGTTCTTC
TRBJ2-2 | TRBD1 | TRBV7-9 | NA | CASINQGAETGELFF | TGTGCCAGCATCAATCAGGGGGCCGAAACCGGGGAGCTGTTTTTT
TRBJ2-1 | TRBD1 | TRBV9 | NA | CASSGGKTGGRGNEQFF | TGTGCCAGCAGCGGAGGGAAGACAGGGGGCAGGGGGAATGAGCAGTTCTTC
TRBJ2-3 | NA | TRBV7-2 | NA | CASSLDGTGSSTAQYF | TGTGCCAGCAGCTTAGACGGGACTGGTTCCAGTACGGCGCAGTATTTT
TRBJ2-7 | TRBD2 | TRBV4-1 | once | CASSHPRGLAGYEQYF | TGCGCCAGCAGCCACCCGAGGGGACTAGCGGGTTACGAGCAGTACTTC
TRBJ2-1 | TRBD2 | TRBV9 | NA | CASTKRERYNEQFF | TGTGCCAGCACCAAGCGGGAGCGCTACAATGAGCAGTTCTTC
TRBJ1-3 | NA | TRBV21-1 | NA | CASSIQTGGSGNTIYF | TGTGCCAGCAGCATACAAACAGGGGGCTCTGGAAACACCATATATTTT
TRBJ2-5 | NA | TRBV9 | NA | CASSARSREQETQYF | TGTGCCAGCAGCGCCCGAAGCCGGGAACAAGAGACCCAGTACTTC
TRBJ1-5 | NA | TRBV28 | NA | CASRSNRSRTGNQPQHF | TGTGCCAGCAGGTCTAATAGAAGCCGGACAGGCAATCAGCCCCAGCATTTT
TRBJ1-2 | TRBD1 | TRBV5-4 | NA | CASSWGQGGGYTF | TGTGCCAGCAGCTGGGGACAGGGAGGCGGCTACACCTTC
TRBJ2-5 | NA | TRBV7-2 | NA | CASNVRWGRETQYF | TGTGCCAGCAACGTCCGCTGGGGGAGGGAGACCCAGTACTTC
TRBJ2-5 | TRBD1 | TRBV2 | NA | CASSRDRTETQYF | TGTGCCAGCTCCCGGGACAGAACAGAGACCCAGTACTTC
TRBJ1-1 | NA | TRBV6-1 | NA | CASGWWGGTEAFF | TGTGCCAGCGGGTGGTGGGGGGGGACTGAAGCTTTCTTT
TRBJ1-6 | NA | TRBV1 | NA | CTSSQDPGALEDNSPLHF | TGCACCAGCAGCCAAGATCCTGGGGCTCTTGAGGATAATTCACCCCTCCACTTT
TRBJ2-3 | NA | TRBV10-3 | NA | CAISAADRPTDTQYF | TGTGCCATCAGTGCAGCGGATCGTCCCACAGATACGCAGTATTTT
TRBJ2-7 | NA | TRBV7-9 | NA | CASSLAREQYF | TGTGCCAGCAGCTTAGCGCGCGAGCAGTACTTC
TRBJ1-6 | NA | TRBV30 | NA | CAWSGPREGSPLHF | TGTGCCTGGAGTGGACCCCGGGAGGGTTCACCCCTCCACTTT
TRBJ2-5 | NA | TRBV6-6 | NA | CASSYRLPEETQYF | TGTGCCAGCAGTTACAGACTGCCTGAAGAGACCCAGTACTTC
TRBJ2-7 | TRBD2 | TRBV30 | NA | CAWSVGLAGGDEQYF | TGTGCCTGGAGTGTAGGTCTAGCGGGGGGTGACGAGCAGTACTTC
TRBJ2-7 | TRBD1 | TRBV18 | NA | CASSPPTGGLGEQYF | TGTGCCAGCTCACCACCGACAGGGGGCCTAGGGGAGCAGTACTTC
TRBJ2-2 | NA | TRBV5-1 | NA | CASSLVAPPNTGELFF | TGCGCCAGCAGCTTGGTGGCACCCCCGAACACCGGGGAGCTGTTTTTT
TRBJ2-3 | TRBD2 | TRBV7-6 | NA | CASSLLGLAGGDADTQYF | TGTGCCAGCAGCTTATTGGGACTAGCGGGCGGAGACGCAGATACGCAGTATTTT
TRBJ1-5 | NA | TRBV7-2 | NA | CASSPRGSNQPQHF | TGTGCCAGCAGCCCGCGGGGTAGCAATCAGCCCCAGCATTTT
TRBJ1-5 | TRBD1 | TRBV6-5 | NA | CASSSGGRQPQHF | TGTGCCAGTTCTTCAGGGGGCCGCCAGCCCCAGCATTTT
TRBJ2-7 | NA | TRBV7-9 | NA | CASSLAFGPGEQYF | TGTGCCAGCAGCTTAGCGTTCGGGCCGGGAGAGCAGTACTTC
TRBJ1-2 | NA | TRBV7-2 | few | CASSLEPGLGAGYTF | TGTGCCAGCAGCTTAGAGCCGGGATTGGGAGCTGGCTACACCTTC
TRBJ1-2 | NA | TRBV7-9 | NA | CASSPTTDSLPSGYTF | TGTGCCAGCAGTCCTACAACAGATTCGCTTCCTAGCGGCTACACCTTC
TRBJ2-2 | TRBD2 | TRBV9 | NA | CASSPRGGLAGAGELFF | TGTGCCAGCAGCCCCCGTGGGGGACTAGCGGGAGCCGGGGAGCTGTTTTTT
TRBJ2-7 | NA | TRBV30 | NA | CAWSRGEQYF | TGTGCCTGGAGCCGCGGGGAGCAGTACTTC
TRBJ2-7 | TRBD2 | TRBV6-1 | NA | CASRRGGYEQYF | TGTGCCAGCCGACGGGGGGGCTACGAGCAGTACTTC
TRBJ2-5 | NA | TRBV18 | NA | CASSPGTQETQYF | TGTGCCAGCTCACCCGGGACACAAGAGACCCAGTACTTC
TRBJ2-2 | TRBD2 | TRBV4-1 | NA | CASSQGRLAGTGELFF | TGCGCCAGCAGCCAAGGACGGTTAGCGGGGACCGGGGAGCTGTTTTTT
TRBJ1-5 | TRBD1 | TRBV18 | NA | CASSLQGIDQPQHF | TGTGCCAGCTCACTACAGGGGATCGATCAGCCCCAGCATTTT